Listed below are T cell receptor beta chains from one sample, sequenced in a study of blood T cell repertoires in COVID-19. The data were produced by immunoSEQ multiplex PCR, yet TCRdb's version contains in-frame clones alone and is incomplete. The repertoire holds 130,000 or so clones, 82% seen once, with about 4.2% in the top ten. The source material was peripheral blood. Source of these receptors: a woman aged 65 to 85 with acute or convalescent COVID-19. Both conserved end residues are part of each CDR3. The D gene is left open where the match is weak. Size is omitted from some rows. Given values are once, few, many or a class for expanded clones.

>TRBV7-3|TRBJ2-1|15|-|TRBD2
CASSPTGGGGYEQFF
TGTGCCAGCAGCCCGACGGGGGGGGGCGGCTATGAGCAGTTCTTC
>TRBV19|TRBJ1-1|15|-|-
CASRSFWEVGTEAFF
TGTGCCAGTAGGTCCTTTTGGGAGGTGGGCACTGAAGCTTTCTTT
>TRBV7-2|TRBJ2-1|15|-|-
CASSKTGLSYNEQFF
TGTGCCAGCAGCAAAACAGGGTTATCCTACAATGAGCAGTTCTTC
>TRBV2|TRBJ2-3|15|-|TRBD2
CASQPTSGGTDTQYF
TGTGCCAGCCAACCGACTAGCGGGGGCACAGATACGCAGTATTTT
>TRBV5-8|TRBJ1-2|17|-|TRBD1
CASNGIDWDSSNYGYTF
TGTGCCAGCAATGGGATAGATTGGGACAGCTCTAACTATGGCTACACCTTC
>TRBV24-1|TRBJ1-4|20|-|TRBD1
CATSDGSGTGSTKINEKLFF
TGTGCCACCAGTGATGGCTCCGGGACAGGGTCCACGAAAATTAATGAAAAACTGTTTTTT
>TRBV5-8|TRBJ2-5|15|-|TRBD2
CASSTGLAGLETQYF
TGTGCCAGCAGCACGGGACTAGCGGGGTTAGAGACCCAGTACTTC
>TRBV7-2|TRBJ1-5|13|-|-
CASSSSRNQPQHF
TGTGCCAGCAGCTCAAGCAGGAATCAGCCCCAGCATTTT
>TRBV4-3|TRBJ1-3|17|-|-
CASSHWEGPVSGNTIYF
TGCGCCAGCAGCCATTGGGAGGGGCCCGTCTCTGGAAACACCATATATTTT
>TRBV4-1|TRBJ1-1|14|-|TRBD1
CASSPPQTGTEAFF
TGCGCCAGCAGCCCCCCACAGACAGGGACTGAAGCTTTCTTT
>TRBV7-8|TRBJ2-1|12|-|-
CASSLSNNEQFF
TGTGCCAGCAGCTTATCCAACAATGAGCAGTTCTTC
>TRBV19|TRBJ2-3|16|few|TRBD2
CASIRRASGGTDTQYF
TGTGCCAGTATTAGGCGGGCTAGCGGGGGGACAGATACGCAGTATTTT
>TRBV5-6|TRBJ1-5|14|-|-
CASSSSGIYQPQHF
TGTGCCAGCAGCTCCAGCGGAATATATCAGCCCCAGCATTTT
>TRBV7-2|TRBJ2-5|16|-|TRBD1
CASSTQGAGYQETQYF
TGTGCCAGCAGCACACAGGGGGCGGGGTACCAAGAGACCCAGTACTTC
>TRBV19|TRBJ2-5|16|few|-
CASSIGRGARKETQYF
TGTGCCAGTAGTATAGGTCGGGGGGCGCGGAAGGAGACCCAGTACTTC
>TRBV7-8|TRBJ1-1|12|-|TRBD1
CASSFPGQEAFF
TGTGCCAGCAGCTTCCCGGGACAGGAAGCTTTCTTT
>TRBV5-5|TRBJ2-3|16|once|-
CASSTSSASSTDTQYF
TGTGCCAGCAGTACATCTAGCGCTTCTAGCACAGATACGCAGTATTTT
>TRBV3-1/TRBV3-2|TRBJ1-4|15|-|TRBD1
CASSHAGQGNEKLFF
TGTGCCAGCAGCCACGCGGGACAGGGTAATGAAAAACTGTTTTTT
>TRBV7-8|TRBJ1-6|16|-|TRBD1
CASSDKADRVNSPLHF
TGTGCCAGCAGCGATAAGGCGGACAGGGTTAATTCACCCCTCCACTTT
>TRBV7-6|TRBJ1-1|13|-|TRBD1
CASSRTGLSEAFF
TGTGCCAGCAGCAGGACAGGGCTGTCTGAAGCTTTCTTT
>TRBV19|TRBJ2-3|15|-|-
CASSIAGKSTDTQYF
TGTGCCAGTAGTATTGCGGGGAAAAGTACAGATACGCAGTATTTT
>TRBV6-5|TRBJ1-2|15|-|TRBD1
CASTKRDRGVYGYTF
TGTGCCAGCACCAAAAGGGACAGGGGTGTCTATGGCTACACCTTC
>TRBV6-5|TRBJ1-4|15|-|TRBD1
CASSYGTGTNEKLFF
TGTGCCAGCAGTTACGGGACAGGGACTAATGAAAAACTGTTTTTT
>TRBV11-2|TRBJ1-6|13|-|TRBD1
CASSLTGNSPLHF
TGTGCCAGCAGCTTGACAGGGAATTCACCCCTCCACTTT
>TRBV11-2|TRBJ1-4|14|-|-
CASSQIATNEKLFF
TGTGCCAGCAGCCAAATTGCAACTAATGAAAAACTGTTTTTT
>TRBV13|TRBJ1-1|13|-|TRBD1
CASSRQGIAEAFF
TGTGCCAGCAGCAGACAGGGTATCGCTGAAGCTTTCTTT
>TRBV11-1|TRBJ2-3|15|-|TRBD1
CASSSPGGSADTQYF
TGTGCCAGCAGCTCCCCAGGGGGCTCAGCAGATACGCAGTATTTT
>TRBV4-3|TRBJ1-6|15|-|-
CASSQGGQGGSPLHF
TGCGCCAGCAGCCAAGGCGGTCAGGGAGGATCACCCCTCCACTTT
>TRBV13|TRBJ1-2|12|-|-
CASSLIPGGYTF
TGTGCCAGCAGCTTAATACCGGGGGGCTACACCTTC
>TRBV2|TRBJ1-2|13|-|-
CASSLGSTYGYTF
TGTGCCAGTAGCCTAGGAAGTACTTATGGCTACACCTTC
>TRBV7-2|TRBJ2-4|15|-|TRBD2
CASSSKERGKNIQYF
TGTGCCAGCAGCTCTAAAGAGCGGGGGAAAAACATTCAGTACTTC
>TRBV5-1|TRBJ1-4|14|-|-
CASSLAVTREKLFF
TGCGCCAGCAGCTTGGCCGTCACGAGGGAAAAACTGTTTTTT
>TRBV7-2|TRBJ2-1|14|-|-
CASSPGPQGIEQFF
TGTGCCAGCAGCCCAGGACCCCAGGGGATAGAGCAGTTCTTC
>TRBV3-1/TRBV3-2|TRBJ2-4|16|-|TRBD2
CASSLSGGASVDIQYF
TGTGCCAGCAGCCTTAGCGGGGGGGCCTCGGTGGACATTCAGTACTTC
>TRBV6-1|TRBJ2-7|15|-|TRBD1
CASSEPGDRPHEQYF
TGTGCCAGCAGTGAACCCGGGGACAGGCCCCACGAGCAGTACTTC
>TRBV6-6|TRBJ1-2|13|-|-
CASSSGLPYGYTF
TGTGCCAGCAGTTCCGGACTCCCGTATGGCTACACCTTC
>TRBV7-7|TRBJ2-1|14|-|TRBD2
CASSLGTSGNEQFF
TGTGCCAGCAGCTTAGGGACTAGCGGGAATGAGCAGTTCTTC
>TRBV6-5|TRBJ1-1|14|-|TRBD1
CASRTDRADTEAFF
TGTGCCAGCAGGACCGACAGGGCTGACACTGAAGCTTTCTTT
>TRBV15|TRBJ2-5|16|-|TRBD1
CATSPLLTGGGETQYF
TGTGCCACCAGTCCGCTACTTACAGGGGGCGGGGAGACCCAGTACTTC
>TRBV27|TRBJ1-2|12|-|TRBD1
CASSSTGEGYTF
TGTGCCAGCAGTTCCACAGGGGAGGGCTACACCTTC
>TRBV20-1|TRBJ1-1|15|-|TRBD1
CSASYRDRVNTEAFF
TGCAGTGCTAGTTATCGAGACAGGGTGAACACTGAAGCTTTCTTT
>TRBV5-5|TRBJ2-1|15|-|TRBD1
CASSPRTGGNDEQFF
TGTGCCAGCAGCCCCCGGACAGGGGGAAACGATGAGCAGTTCTTC